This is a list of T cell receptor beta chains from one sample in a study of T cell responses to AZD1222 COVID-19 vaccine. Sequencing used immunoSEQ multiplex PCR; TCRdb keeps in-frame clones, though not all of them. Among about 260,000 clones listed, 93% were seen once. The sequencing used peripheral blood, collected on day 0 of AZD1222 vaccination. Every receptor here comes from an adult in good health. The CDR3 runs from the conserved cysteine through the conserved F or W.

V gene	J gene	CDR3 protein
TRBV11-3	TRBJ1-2	CASATGDYGYTF
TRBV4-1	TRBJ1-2	CASSQDLLLRGYGYTF
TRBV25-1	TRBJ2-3	CASSAWGDTQYF
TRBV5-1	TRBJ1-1	CASSLGTGENTEAFF
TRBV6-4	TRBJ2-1	CASSLTKAHEQFF
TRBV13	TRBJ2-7	CASGRMNRVYEQYF
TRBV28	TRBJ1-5	CASSSQGIGSNQPQHF
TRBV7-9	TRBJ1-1	CASSLGQSNTEAFF
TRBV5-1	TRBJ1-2	CASSPGQPNYGYTF
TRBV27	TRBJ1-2	CASSFSWGSEGYTF
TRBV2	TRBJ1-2	CASGLGNYGYTF
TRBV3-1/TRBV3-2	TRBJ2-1	CASSPDGSYNEQFF
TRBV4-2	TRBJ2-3	CASSPGRTTDTQYF
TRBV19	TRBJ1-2	CASSGWRTNYGYTF
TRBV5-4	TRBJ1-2	CASSTDIYGYTF
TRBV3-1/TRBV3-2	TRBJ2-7	CASSQDTIGSYEQYF
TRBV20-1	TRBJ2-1	CSAPAGGQFF
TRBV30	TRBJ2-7	CAWGRPSVLYEQYF
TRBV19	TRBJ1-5	CASSNTRRQPQHF
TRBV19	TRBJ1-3	CASSPRDFYSGNTIYF
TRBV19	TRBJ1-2	CASSPRGETGSGYTF
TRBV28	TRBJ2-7	CASSQGQGIHEQYF
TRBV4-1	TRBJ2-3	CASSQEVGLAGRSQYF
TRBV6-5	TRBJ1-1	CASTRQGNTEAFF
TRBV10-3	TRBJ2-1	CAISSDAGTSGTNEQFF
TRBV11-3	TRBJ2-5	CASSRRGGRETQYF
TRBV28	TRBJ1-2	CASSSPRTGERGYTF
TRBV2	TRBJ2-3	CASSEEEGRGWTDTQYF
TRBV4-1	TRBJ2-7	CASSRGRLNYEQYF
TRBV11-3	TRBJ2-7	CASSLAADGSYEQYF
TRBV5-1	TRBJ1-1	CASSWATGGWTEAFF
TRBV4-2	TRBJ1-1	CASSQDRNTEAFF
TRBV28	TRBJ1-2	CASTSVKGQYNYGYTF
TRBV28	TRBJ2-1	CASSFIRGAVISYNEQFF
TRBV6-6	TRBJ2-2	CASKRGGVGELFF
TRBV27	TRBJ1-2	CASSSSGTGGLNYGYTF
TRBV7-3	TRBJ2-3	CASPREKAADTQYF
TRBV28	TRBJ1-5	CASSLPGAGSNQPQHF